One TCR beta chain is described in this entry. Germline V lookup: CDR1 LGHNA, CDR2 YSLEER. V shed 2 bases and J shed 5 bases, with 10 bases lying between them. CDR3 size: 14 residues. This specimen comes from a study of cytomegalovirus exposure and HLA in healthy donors. Both 60 Vbeta primers and 13 Jbeta primers went into the PCR. Only in-frame clones appear in the TCRdb table, and some are missing; sequencing was by immunoSEQ multiplex PCR. The sample lists 100,000 to 150,000 clones; around 86% were seen once. The specimen was PBMCs. The V call is TRBV4-3, the J call TRBJ1-5, with D possibly being TRBD1 (5 bases). The receptor was isolated from a woman between 50 and 59 years old in good health and CMV-seropositive. CDR3 loop: CASSQSGLDQPQHF. As DNA, the CDR3 is TGCGCCAGCAGCCAATCAGGGTTGGATCAGCCCCAGCATTTT.